One sample yielded the 27 T cell receptor beta chains listed below, sequenced in a study of response to subunit inactivated influenza vaccine. Each CDR3 protein gets one entry after TCRdb re-called the RT-PCR reads with MiXCR. Here the sample spans 800,000 to 1,000,000 distinct CDR3 sequences, around 20% being singletons. The source material was PBMCs from blood, sampled roughly 5 days after vaccination. These receptors originate from a man between 45 and 60 years old who received an inactivated influenza vaccine.

The sample holds a few counts of this clonotype. The chain uses TRBV7-9 and TRBJ2-7; D unresolved. Trimming left V 6 bases short and J 3 bases short, with 15 bases between. The CDR3 covers 14 residues. Germline CDR1 and CDR2: SEHNR and FQNEAQ (reference sequence). CDR3 bases: TGTGCCAGCAGTAGTCGCGGACCTAACTACGAGCAGTACTTC. This encodes CASSSRGPNYEQYF.

The chain employs TRBV5-1 and TRBJ2-5; 7 nucleotides agree with TRBD2. CDR1 is SGHRS, CDR2 YFSETQ, per germline. The CDR3 is 17 amino acids. V gave up 2 bases and J gave up 4 bases; unmatched junction bases: 14. In DNA form, the CDR3 reads TGCGCCAGCAGCTTATTCGGCGCGGGAGTACGAGGAGAGACCCAGTACTTC. As protein: CASSLFGAGVRGETQYF.

The chain recombines TRBV11-3 with TRBJ2-3, with TRBD2 identical over 10 bases. Germline loops: CDR1 SGHNT, CDR2 YENEEA. The CDR3 extends over 22 amino acids. With 1 base clipped from V and 2 bases from J, the junction kept 21 bases outside the gene matches. In nucleotides, the CDR3 is TGTGCCAGCAGCTTAGTAAGGACAAGCAGGGTAGCGGGGGGCCCTTTCACAGATACGCAGTATTTT. Translating gives CASSLVRTSRVAGGPFTDTQYF.

V is TRBV6-1 and J is TRBJ2-7; weak D call: TRBD2 (6 bases). V was pared by 6 bases and J by 2 bases, with 20 bases between. This CDR3 is 16 amino acids long. Germline CDR1 is MNHNS and CDR2 is SASEGT. CDR3: CASSPGVWGKTYEQYF. CDR3 coding DNA: TGTGCCAGCAGCCCGGGGGTTTGGGGGAAAACCTACGAGCAGTACTTC.

This clonotype occurred a few times. The chain has TRBV4-3 and TRBJ2-7; D not certain. V gave up 4 bases and J gave up 3 bases, with 10 bases separating them. The germline V gene encodes CDR1 LGHNA and CDR2 YSLEER. This CDR3 comprises 13 residues. CDR3 nucleotide sequence: TGCGCCAGCAGCCGGGTATTAGGCTACGAGCAGTACTTC. It specifies CASSRVLGYEQYF.

Only a few counts were recorded for this clonotype. The chain has TRBV20-1 and TRBJ2-2, with D hard to call. The length of the CDR3 is 13 residues. The germline V gene has CDR1 DFQATT and CDR2 SNEGSKA (reference sequence). V gave up 3 bases and J gave up 7 bases, with 12 bases separating them. CDR3 nucleotides: TGCAGTGCTAGGGATCCTTTGGGCGGGGAGCTGTTTTTT. Amino acid sequence: CSARDPLGGELFF.

The CDR3 loop reads CSARVYGSTDTQYF. The CDR3 DNA reads as TGCAGTGCTAGAGTTTACGGGAGCACAGATACGCAGTATTTT. The chain uses TRBV20-1 and TRBJ2-3; D ambiguous. The germline V gene has CDR1 DFQATT and CDR2 SNEGSKA (reference sequence). The CDR3 has 14 amino acids. Deletions cut 1 base from V and 0 bases from J, with 8 bases between.

The chain's CDR3 is CASSLAGSADTQYF. For the CDR3, the DNA is TGCGCCAGCAGCTTGGCCGGGAGTGCAGATACGCAGTATTTT. V is TRBV5-1 and J is TRBJ2-3; a weak D match, TRBD2 (6 bases). V was pared by 0 bases and J by 4 bases, with 9 bases between. The CDR3 extends over 14 amino acids. Germline CDR1 SGHRS, CDR2 YFSETQ.

The chain combines TRBV20-1 with TRBJ2-7; 7 bases agree with TRBD1. In germline, CDR1 is DFQATT, CDR2 SNEGSKA (reference sequence). This CDR3 is 13 amino acids long. V dropped 0 bases and J dropped 2; count of bases not matched to a gene: 1. CDR3: CSAREQGTYEQYF. In DNA, the CDR3 is TGCAGTGCTAGAGAACAGGGGACCTACGAGCAGTACTTC.

The J gene is TRBJ2-3, the V gene TRBV28; 7 bases fit TRBD1. Per the germline V gene, CDR1 is MDHEN and CDR2 is SYDVKM. After removal of 2 bases from V and 5 bases from J, the junction contained 10 bases not matched to a gene. The CDR3 loop spans 16 amino acids. CDR3 in amino acids: CASSLDHRGVKDTQYF. The CDR3 bases are TGTGCCAGCAGTTTAGACCACAGGGGAGTCAAAGATACGCAGTATTTT.

CDR3 in amino acids: CASSITSYEQYF. The CDR3 DNA sequence: TGTGCCAGCAGCATTACTTCCTACGAGCAGTACTTC. J is TRBJ2-7 and V is TRBV5-6; D is ambiguous. Between the trimmed V and J ends, which lost 4 bases and 1 base, there was a span of 6 bases. The CDR3 spans 12 residues. Germline CDR1 is SGHDT and CDR2 is YYEEEE.

V is TRBV12-5 and J is TRBJ2-7; 7 bases are a match to TRBD1. The CDR3 is 15 residues long. V was clipped by 5 bases and J by 4 bases; unmatched bases: 11. The V gene's germline CDR1 is LGHNT and CDR2 FRNRAP. The CDR3 protein is CASGAPPDRIYEQYF. CDR3 nucleotides: TGTGCTAGTGGTGCACCCCCGGACAGGATTTACGAGCAGTACTTC.

The rearrangement uses TRBV20-1 and TRBJ1-2; TRBD1 is a possible D gene (6 bases). Germline V gives CDR1 DFQATT, CDR2 SNEGSKA (reference sequence). CDR3 length: 14 amino acids. The V gene lost 0 bases and the J gene lost 3 bases, with 11 bases spanning the gap. The CDR3 spells CSARDFRQDYGYTF. The CDR3 coding sequence is TGCAGTGCTAGAGATTTCAGACAGGACTATGGCTACACCTTC.

This clonotype was counted only a few times. The chain uses TRBV20-1 and TRBJ1-1, with no clear D. The CDR3 has 14 amino acids. The germline CDR1 and CDR2 sequences are DFQATT and SNEGSKA (reference sequence). Trimming shortened V by 1 base and J by 0 bases, and 9 bases separated the two germline ends. CDR3 loop: CSARGDTLNTEAFF. For the CDR3, the DNA is TGCAGTGCTAGAGGTGACACCTTGAACACTGAAGCTTTCTTT.

The chain carries TRBV11-2 and TRBJ1-1, with TRBD1 as a possible D gene (6 bases). The CDR3 contains 17 residues. Germline CDR1 reads SGHAT; CDR2 reads FQNNGV. The germline V and J ends were trimmed by 0 bases and 0 bases, with 14 bases remaining between them. CDR3 DNA: TGTGCCAGCAGCTTAGATTTTGCAGGGGCACTGAACACTGAAGCTTTCTTT. Its protein product is CASSLDFAGALNTEAFF. The entire variable domain, with the rest obtained from reference TRBV11-2 and TRBJ1-1, is as follows: EAGVAQSPRYKIIEKRQSVAFWCNPISGHATLYWYQQILGQGPKLLIQFQNNGVVDDSQLPKDRFSAERLKGVDSTLKIQPAKLEDSAVYLCASSLDFAGALNTEAFFGQGTRLTVV.

The table lists this clonotype with a few counts. This chain connects TRBV20-1 to TRBJ1-2; a weak D match, TRBD1 (6 bases). Trimming removed 5 bases from V and 3 bases from J, with 16 bases in between. The V gene's germline CDR1 is DFQATT and CDR2 SNEGSKA (reference sequence). This CDR3 contains 14 residues. The CDR3 DNA reads TGCAGTGCTTCTTATTACAGGGAAGACTATGGCTACACCTTC. It specifies CSASYYREDYGYTF.

The chain couples TRBV2 to TRBJ2-5, with a weak D call TRBD1 (6 bases). The CDR3 runs 14 residues. V lost 6 bases to trimming and J lost 2 bases, with 13 bases between them. Per the germline V gene, CDR1 is SNHLY and CDR2 is FYNNEI. The CDR3 coding sequence is TGTGCCAGCAGGATAAGGACAGAACAAGAGACCCAGTACTTC. It codes for CASRIRTEQETQYF.

This clonotype occurred a few times. The chain employs TRBV20-1 and TRBJ2-1; 7 bases are shared with TRBD2. The germline CDR1 and CDR2 sequences are DFQATT and SNEGSKA (reference sequence). There are 15 residues in the CDR3. The V and J ends lost 3 bases and 5 bases, in that order; junction bases with no gene match: 10. The CDR3: CSARITLAENNEQFF. Written as DNA, the CDR3 is TGCAGTGCTAGGATAACCCTAGCGGAGAACAATGAGCAGTTCTTC.

The V gene is TRBV5-1, the J gene TRBJ2-3; D is ambiguous. The CDR3 sequence is 12 residues long. Trimming shortened V by 7 bases and J by 0 bases, and 6 bases separated the two germline ends. Germline CDR1 reads SGHRS; CDR2 reads YFSETQ. CDR3: CASVDSTDTQYF. The DNA of the CDR3 is TGCGCCAGCGTCGACAGCACAGATACGCAGTATTTT. Full variable domain (missing parts from reference TRBV5-1 and TRBJ2-3): KAGVTQTPRYLIKTRGQQVTLSCSPISGHRSVSWYQQTPGQGLQFLFEYFSETQRNKGNFPGRFSGRQFSNSRSEMNVSTLELGDSALYLCASVDSTDTQYFGPGTRLTVL.

V usage is TRBV27 and J usage is TRBJ2-5; D is unclear. CDR1 is MNHEY and CDR2 is SMNVEV in the germline V gene (reference sequence). Trimming pared 8 bases from V and 5 bases from J, leaving 15 bases between. The CDR3 sequence is 13 residues long. The CDR3 DNA reads TGTGCCAGCCGAGCCCCCCCCGGGGAGACCCAGTACTTC. It translates to CASRAPPGETQYF.

The chain joins TRBV11-1 to TRBJ2-3; 13 bases align to TRBD2. Trimming at V came to 10 bases and at J to 5 bases, leaving 18 bases not matched to a gene. CDR1 SGHAT and CDR2 FQDESV come from the germline V gene (reference sequence). This CDR3 is 18 amino acids long. The CDR3 protein is CAIRRDRGLAGFRDTQYF. CDR3 DNA sequence: TGTGCCATCCGCCGGGACAGGGGACTAGCGGGATTTCGAGATACGCAGTATTTT.

This sequence joins TRBV12-3 or TRBV12-4 and TRBJ2-1; no firm D call. This CDR3 is built from 13 residues. The ends were cut back, 6 bases at V and 10 bases at J, with 16 bases in the middle. Here the CDR3 reads CASSRTTPREQFF. The CDR3 bases are TGTGCCAGCAGCCGCACAACTCCGAGGGAGCAGTTCTTC.

This clonotype was observed at least ten times. The J gene is TRBJ2-7, the V gene TRBV12-3 or TRBV12-4; TRBD2 aligns across 8 bases. The CDR3 loop spans 14 amino acids. The junction had 3 bases not matched to a gene; V was cut back by 1 base and J by 4 bases. DNA of the CDR3: TGTGCCAGCAGTTTAGGCGGGGGGAAATACGAGCAGTACTTC. Translation gives CASSLGGGKYEQYF.

The gene calls are TRBV20-1 and TRBJ1-2; 9 nucleotides match TRBD1. Germline loops: CDR1 DFQATT, CDR2 SNEGSKA (reference sequence). The CDR3 totals 13 residues. J gave up 7 bases and V 5 bases, and 8 bases lay outside the gene matches. The CDR3 bases are TGCAGTGCTCGGACAGGGGAAATCTCTGGCTACACCTTC. It encodes CSARTGEISGYTF.

This chain joins TRBV20-1 and TRBJ2-7; TRBD2 matches 10 bases. In germline, CDR1 is DFQATT, CDR2 SNEGSKA (reference sequence). The ends lost 3 bases at V and 0 bases at J; junction bases unmatched: 5. The CDR3 length is 15 residues. CDR3 loop: CSARSGLASSYEQYF. The CDR3 coding sequence is TGCAGTGCTAGGTCGGGACTAGCGAGCTCCTACGAGCAGTACTTC.

This clonotype has just one count. The chain combines TRBV6-5 with TRBJ2-3, with 8 bases aligning to TRBD2. The CDR3 runs 16 residues. From germline, CDR1 is MNHEY and CDR2 SVGAGI. The V gene end was trimmed by 4 bases and the J gene end by 4 bases; junction bases not matched to a gene: 10. The CDR3 DNA reads as TGTGCCAGCAGTTCCTCGGGTAGCGGGGCCGCAGATACGCAGTATTTT. Its protein is CASSSSGSGAADTQYF.

This sequence joins TRBV20-1 and TRBJ2-3; D is possibly TRBD2 (7 bases). Trimming stripped 3 bases from V and 0 bases from J, with 13 bases between. Germline V gene lookup returns CDR1 DFQATT and CDR2 SNEGSKA (reference sequence). The CDR3 sequence is 15 residues long. Here the CDR3 DNA reads TGCAGTGCTAGCGGGGGGCCACTTAGCACAGATACGCAGTATTTT. Its protein is CSASGGPLSTDTQYF.